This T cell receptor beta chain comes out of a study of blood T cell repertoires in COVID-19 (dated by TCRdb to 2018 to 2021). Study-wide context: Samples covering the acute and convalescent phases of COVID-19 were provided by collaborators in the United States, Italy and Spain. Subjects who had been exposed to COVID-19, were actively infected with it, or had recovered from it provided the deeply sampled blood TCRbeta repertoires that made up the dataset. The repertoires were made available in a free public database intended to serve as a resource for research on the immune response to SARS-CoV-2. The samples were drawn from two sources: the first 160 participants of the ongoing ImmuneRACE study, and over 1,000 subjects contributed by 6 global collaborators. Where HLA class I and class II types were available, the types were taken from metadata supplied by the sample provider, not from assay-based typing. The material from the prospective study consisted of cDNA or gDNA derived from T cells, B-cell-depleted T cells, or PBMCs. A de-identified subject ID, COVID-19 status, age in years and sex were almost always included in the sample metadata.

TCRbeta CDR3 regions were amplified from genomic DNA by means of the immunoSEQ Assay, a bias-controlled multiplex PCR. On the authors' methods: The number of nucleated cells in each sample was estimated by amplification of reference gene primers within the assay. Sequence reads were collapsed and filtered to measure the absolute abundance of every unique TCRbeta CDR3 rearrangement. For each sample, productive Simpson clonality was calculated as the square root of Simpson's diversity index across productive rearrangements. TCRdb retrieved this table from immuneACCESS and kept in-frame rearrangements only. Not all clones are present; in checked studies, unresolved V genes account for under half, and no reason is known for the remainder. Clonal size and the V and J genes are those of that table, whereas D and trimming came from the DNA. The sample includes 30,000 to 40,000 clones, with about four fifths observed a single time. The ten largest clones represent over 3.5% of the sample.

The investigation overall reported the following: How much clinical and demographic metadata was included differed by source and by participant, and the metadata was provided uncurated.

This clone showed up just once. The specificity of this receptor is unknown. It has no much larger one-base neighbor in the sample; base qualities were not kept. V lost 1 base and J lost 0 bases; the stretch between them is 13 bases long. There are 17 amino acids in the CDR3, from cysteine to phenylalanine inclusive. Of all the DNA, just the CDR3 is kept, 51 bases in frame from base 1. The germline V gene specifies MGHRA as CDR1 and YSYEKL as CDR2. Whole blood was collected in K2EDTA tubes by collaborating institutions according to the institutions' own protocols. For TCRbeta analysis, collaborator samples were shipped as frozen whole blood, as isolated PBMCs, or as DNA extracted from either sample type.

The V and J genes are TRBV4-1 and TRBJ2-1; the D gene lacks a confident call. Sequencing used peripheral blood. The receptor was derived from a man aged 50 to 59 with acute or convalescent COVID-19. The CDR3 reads CASSQAPLRSSYNEQFF. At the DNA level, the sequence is TGCGCCAGCAGCCAAGCTCCTCTCCGTAGCTCCTACAATGAGCAGTTCTTC.